This T cell receptor (beta chain) was documented in a study of T cells in Graves' hyperthyroidism and ophthalmopathy. Across the whole study: Blood was drawn when the patient was first diagnosed and still untreated. General study points: The majority of expanded thyroid clonotypes above 0.001 also appeared in blood.

A note on this clonotype: What it recognizes is unknown.

Authors of the study amplified TCR beta CDR3 regions from RNA transcripts. HTBI primers were employed in a first-round RT-PCR of the TCR CDR3. TCRdb analysed the multiplex PCR reads with MiXCR anew, one entry per CDR3 protein. The table records more than 300,000 distinct CDR3 sequences, approximately 18% of them present only once. At least 3 on the Clinical Activity Score was recorded for ophthalmopathy patients, who also had NOSPECS grade at least 4 and duration under 3 months. Together with thyroid ultrasound, orbital computed tomography, serum thyroxine and TRAb, clinical symptoms were used for diagnoses. Sequenced: blood. This receptor was obtained from a man aged 18 to 29 with Graves' ophthalmopathy.

CDR3 DNA sequence: TGTGCCAGCAGCTCGGGACTGGAAGGCGGGGAGCTGTTTTTT. The encoded protein is CASSSGLEGGELFF. This chain uses TRBV7-3 with TRBJ2-2, with a tentative D call TRBD2 (6 bases). Per germline, CDR1 SGHTA and CDR2 FQGTGA. V was cut by 4 bases and J by 7 bases, with 13 bases left in between. The CDR3 spans 14 residues.